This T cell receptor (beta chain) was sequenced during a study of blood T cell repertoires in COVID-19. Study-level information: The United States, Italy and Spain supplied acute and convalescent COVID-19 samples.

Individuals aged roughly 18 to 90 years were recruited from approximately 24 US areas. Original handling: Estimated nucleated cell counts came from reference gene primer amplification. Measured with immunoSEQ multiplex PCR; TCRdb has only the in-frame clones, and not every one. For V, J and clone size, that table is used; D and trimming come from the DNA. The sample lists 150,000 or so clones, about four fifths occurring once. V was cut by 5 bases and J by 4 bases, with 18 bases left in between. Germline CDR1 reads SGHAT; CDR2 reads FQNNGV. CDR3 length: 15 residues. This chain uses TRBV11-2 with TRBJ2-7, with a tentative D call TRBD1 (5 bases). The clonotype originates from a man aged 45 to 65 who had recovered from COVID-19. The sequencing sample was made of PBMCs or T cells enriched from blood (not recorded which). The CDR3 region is CASSRPGQMQYEQYF. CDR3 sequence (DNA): TGTGCCAGCAGCCGACCAGGGCAGATGCAATACGAGCAGTACTTC.